Shown below are 22 T cell receptor beta chains from a single sample sequenced in a study of blood T cell repertoires in COVID-19. The protocol was immunoSEQ multiplex PCR, while the TCRdb copy is restricted to in-frame clones and leaves out a portion. The sample has 60,000 to 85,000 clones, approximately 81% seen once. Material for sequencing was peripheral blood. The origin of the receptors is a woman between 55 and 75 years old with acute or convalescent COVID-19.

The chain recombines TRBV5-1 with TRBJ2-2; D may be TRBD1 (6 bases). V lost 0 bases and J lost 4, with 10 bases in between. Germline V gene sequence: CDR1 SGHRS, CDR2 YFSETQ. The CDR3 consists of 15 residues. The CDR3 nucleotides read TGCGCCAGCAGCTTGGAAACAGGGACCACCGGGGAGCTGTTTTTT. Its protein is CASSLETGTTGELFF.

This clone was found many times. The chain is built from TRBV6-2 or TRBV6-3 and TRBJ1-2, with no clear D. Germline CDR1 and CDR2: MNHEY and SVGEGT. The CDR3 is made up of 16 amino acids. The V gene lost 4 bases and the J gene lost 1 base, with 16 bases spanning the gap. The CDR3 bases are TGTGCCAGCAGTTCCCGATCAATGACGGGTAACTATGGCTACACCTTC. Translating it yields CASSSRSMTGNYGYTF.

The rearrangement uses TRBV30 and TRBJ1-6, with TRBD1 matching 7 bases. The germline V gene encodes CDR1 GTSNPN and CDR2 SVGIG (reference sequence). Losses at the gene ends were 1 base for V and 9 bases for J; bases not matched to a gene: 6. The CDR3 length is 14 residues. The CDR3 bases are TGTGCCTGGAGTGGACAGGGCGGCGGTTCACCCCTCCACTTT. It translates to CAWSGQGGGSPLHF.

The chain is built from TRBV12-5 and TRBJ1-5; 10 bases fit TRBD1. The CDR3 extends over 15 amino acids. V lost 2 bases, J lost 5 bases, and 3 bases stayed unmatched. Germline V gene lookup returns CDR1 LGHNT and CDR2 FRNRAP. DNA of the CDR3: TGTGCTAGTGGTTTGTCGGACAGGGGGGATCAGCCCCAGCATTTT. It is translated as CASGLSDRGDQPQHF. Full variable domain (rest looked up from reference TRBV12-5 and TRBJ1-5): DARVTQTPRHKVTEMGQEVTMRCQPILGHNTVFWYRQTMMQGLELLAYFRNRAPLDDSGMPKDRFSAEMPDATLATLKIQPSEPRDSAVYFCASGLSDRGDQPQHFGDGTRLSIL.

The gene calls are TRBV27 and TRBJ1-3; no reliable D call. Trimming took 5 bases from V and 2 from J, leaving 19 bases between them. This CDR3 is 17 amino acids long. CDR1 is MNHEY, CDR2 SMNVEV, per germline (reference sequence). The CDR3 nucleotides read TGTGCCAGCAGTATGCCCTCGGGAGTAGGCCCTGGAAACACCATATATTTT. Protein product: CASSMPSGVGPGNTIYF.

This clone was seen only once. The V call is TRBV19, the J call TRBJ1-5, with D possibly matching TRBD1 (5 bases). With 3 bases removed from V and 4 bases from J, the gap between germline ends came to 7 bases. CDR3 length: 13 residues. Germline CDR1 reads LNHDA; CDR2 reads SQIVND (reference sequence). The CDR3 here is CASSMGLNQPQHF. CDR3 DNA sequence: TGTGCCAGTAGTATGGGGCTAAATCAGCCCCAGCATTTT.

V is TRBV18 and J is TRBJ2-1, with D perhaps TRBD2 (7 bases). CDR3 length equals 15 residues. CDR1 is KGHSH, CDR2 LQKENI, per germline. Trimming removed 3 bases at V and 4 bases at J, with 13 bases between. The CDR3 DNA sequence: TGTGCCAGCTCACCCCCGGGGGGCAGATACAATGAGCAGTTCTTC. Amino acid sequence: CASSPPGGRYNEQFF.

The chain has TRBV7-2 and TRBJ1-3; no reliable D call. V lost 1 base and J 3 bases, leaving 7 bases between the germline ends. Germline lookup yields CDR1 SGHTA and CDR2 FQGNSA. The CDR3 is 14 amino acids. The CDR3 DNA sequence: TGTGCCAGCAGCTTAGAGAGTAGTGGAAACACCATATATTTT. As protein: CASSLESSGNTIYF.

The gene calls are TRBV2 and TRBJ1-1, with TRBD1 as a possible D gene (5 bases). Per germline, CDR1 SNHLY and CDR2 FYNNEI. The CDR3 has 15 amino acids. V was trimmed by 4 bases and J by 3 bases, leaving 15 bases between them. In DNA form, the CDR3 reads TGTGCCAGCAGTGGGGACTATCAAAGGGACACTGAAGCTTTCTTT. It is translated as CASSGDYQRDTEAFF. Filled out from reference TRBV2 and TRBJ1-1, the complete variable domain reads EPEVTQTPSHQVTQMGQEVILRCVPISNHLYFYWYRQILGQKVEFLVSFYNNEISEKSEIFDDQFSVERPDGSNFTLKIRSTKLEDSAMYFCASSGDYQRDTEAFFGQGTRLTVV.

V gene TRBV29-1 combines with J gene TRBJ1-4; D gene uncertain. Germline-derived CDR1 and CDR2 are SQVTM and ANQGSEA. The CDR3 spans 14 residues. V was clipped by 4 bases and J by 4 bases, with 13 bases between them. CDR3 residues: CSVGTPRDNEKLFF. The CDR3 DNA follows: TGCAGCGTTGGTACGCCGAGGGATAATGAAAAACTGTTTTTT.

The chain couples TRBV30 to TRBJ1-5; TRBD1 matches at 7 bases. The ends lost 2 bases at V and 2 bases at J; junction bases unmatched: 6. The CDR3 has 15 residues. The V gene's germline CDR1 is GTSNPN and CDR2 SVGIG (reference sequence). CDR3 DNA: TGTGCCTGGAGTCGGACAGGTAGCGGCAATCAGCCCCAGCATTTT. It encodes CAWSRTGSGNQPQHF.

Comment on this clone: The junction departs from germline at one end; a sequencing error may be responsible. The V call is TRBV2, the J call TRBJ2-5; D remains unclear. This CDR3 is built from 14 residues. Looked up from germline, CDR1 is SNHLY and CDR2 is FYNNEI. CDR3: CASREGALQETQYF. DNA for the CDR3: TGTGCCAGCAGAGAAGGAGCACTCCAAGAGACCCAGTACTTC.

The chain employs TRBV24-1 and TRBJ1-4; D uncertain. The CDR3 is 14 amino acids. Germline V gene lookup returns CDR1 KGHDR and CDR2 SFDVKD. The V end was cut by 4 bases, the J end by 5 bases, with 10 bases between. The CDR3 loop reads CATSDAGPNEKLFF. The CDR3 DNA reads as TGTGCCACCAGTGACGCAGGCCCAAATGAAAAACTGTTTTTT.

The chain has TRBV2 and TRBJ2-5; D is perhaps TRBD2 (7 bases). V lost 5 bases and J 1 base, leaving 17 bases between the germline ends. Germline V CDR1 and CDR2: SNHLY, FYNNEI. The CDR3 consists of 16 residues. In nucleotides, the CDR3 is TGTGCCAGCAGTCTTTCGGGGGAGGGGGTCCAAGAGACCCAGTACTTC. Translation gives CASSLSGEGVQETQYF.

A single count supports this clone. The chain carries TRBV7-2 and TRBJ2-7, with 8 bases matching TRBD1. The CDR3 has 14 amino acids. Germline V lookup: CDR1 SGHTA, CDR2 FQGNSA. Trimming at V came to 5 bases and at J to 3 bases, leaving 6 bases not matched to a gene. The CDR3: CASSQRTGFYEQYF. The CDR3 DNA is TGTGCCAGCAGCCAACGGACAGGGTTCTACGAGCAGTACTTC.

The chain has TRBV20-1 and TRBJ2-1, with D possibly matching TRBD2 (5 bases). The CDR3 spans 11 residues. V shed 3 bases and J shed 10 bases, with 10 bases lying between them. Germline CDR1 and CDR2: DFQATT and SNEGSKA (reference sequence). The CDR3 bases are TGCAGTGCTAGTTTAGCGACCGAGCAGTTCTTC. Its translation: CSASLATEQFF.

There are a few counts of this clone. J is TRBJ1-2 and V is TRBV19, with D uncertain. The CDR3 contains 16 residues. V was cut by 3 bases and J by 5 bases, with 19 bases left in between. The germline V gene encodes CDR1 LNHDA and CDR2 SQIVND (reference sequence). This CDR3 is CASSMAATSLMYGYTF. As DNA, the CDR3 is TGTGCCAGTAGTATGGCCGCGACATCCCTTATGTATGGCTACACCTTC.

This sequence joins TRBV20-1 and TRBJ1-2; no clear D. Between the trimmed V and J ends, which lost 3 bases and 2 bases, there was a span of 4 bases. The CDR3 consists of 11 residues. The germline gives CDR1 DFQATT, CDR2 SNEGSKA (reference sequence). The CDR3, as DNA: TGCAGTGCTAGCCCGAACTATGGCTACACCTTC. Its translation is CSASPNYGYTF.

The chain carries TRBV6-5 and TRBJ1-6; the D gene is possibly TRBD1 (5 bases). V lost 7 bases and J 7 bases, leaving 17 bases between the germline ends. The CDR3 is made up of 15 amino acids. Per the germline V gene, CDR1 is MNHEY and CDR2 is SVGAGI. The DNA of the CDR3 is TGTGCCAGCACCCTTGCGGGGGGTTTAAATTCACCCCTCCACTTT. It translates to CASTLAGGLNSPLHF.

The J gene is TRBJ1-1, the V gene TRBV5-4; D gene uncertain. The CDR3 has 11 amino acids. Germline V gene lookup returns CDR1 SGHNT and CDR2 YYREEE (reference sequence). V gave up 9 bases and J gave up 7 bases, with 13 bases separating them. The CDR3 here is CATGLTNEAFF. CDR3 bases: TGTGCCACCGGACTTACGAATGAAGCTTTCTTT. Full variable domain (missing parts from reference TRBV5-4 and TRBJ1-1): ETGVTQSPTHLIKTRGQQVTLRCSSQSGHNTVSWYQQALGQGPQFIFQYYREEENGRGNFPPRFSGLQFPNYSSELNVNALELDDSALYLCATGLTNEAFFGQGTRLTVV.

The chain has TRBV11-2 and TRBJ1-2; 12 nucleotides match TRBD1. There are 16 residues in the CDR3. Per the germline V gene, CDR1 is SGHAT and CDR2 is FQNNGV. V was pared by 1 base and J by 8 bases, with 8 bases of the junction left unmatched. The CDR3 DNA follows: TGTGCCAGCAGCTTAGCTTCGGGACAGGGGGCTGGCGGCTACACCTTC. Residues: CASSLASGQGAGGYTF.

V and J are TRBV5-1 and TRBJ2-1, with 11 bases that match TRBD2. Germline V gene data show CDR1 as SGHRS and CDR2 as YFSETQ. The CDR3 is 17 residues long. V lost 0 bases to trimming and J lost 4 bases; unmatched junction nucleotides: 6. The CDR3, as DNA: TGCGCCAGCAGCTTGGCCCTAGCGGGGGGCTCGTACAATGAGCAGTTCTTC. Amino acid sequence: CASSLALAGGSYNEQFF. The whole variable domain, filled in from reference TRBV5-1 and TRBJ2-1, reads KAGVTQTPRYLIKTRGQQVTLSCSPISGHRSVSWYQQTPGQGLQFLFEYFSETQRNKGNFPGRFSGRQFSNSRSEMNVSTLELGDSALYLCASSLALAGGSYNEQFFGPGTRLTVL.